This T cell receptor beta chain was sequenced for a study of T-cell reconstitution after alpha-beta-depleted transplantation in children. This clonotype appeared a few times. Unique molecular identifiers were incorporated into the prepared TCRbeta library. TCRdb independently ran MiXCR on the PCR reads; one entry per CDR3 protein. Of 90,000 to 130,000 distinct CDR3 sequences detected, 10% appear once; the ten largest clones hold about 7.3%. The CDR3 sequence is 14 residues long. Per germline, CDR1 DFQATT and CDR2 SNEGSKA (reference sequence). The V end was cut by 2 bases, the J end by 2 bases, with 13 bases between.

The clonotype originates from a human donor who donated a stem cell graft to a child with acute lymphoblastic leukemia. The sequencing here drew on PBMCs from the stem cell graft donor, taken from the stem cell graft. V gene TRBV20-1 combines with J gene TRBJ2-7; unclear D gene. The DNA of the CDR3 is TGCAGTGCTAGATTACCAGGAGAGCCCTACGAGCAGTACTTC. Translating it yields CSARLPGEPYEQYF.